The 9 T cell receptor beta chains listed next were all sequenced from one sample in a study of CD8+CD57+ T cells in acquired aplastic anemia. Genomic DNA templated the TCR beta VDJ and CDR3 profiling. TCRdb passed the reads through MiXCR, listing each CDR3 protein once. This sample has 200,000 or so distinct CDR3 sequences, with roughly 53% found just once. For sequencing, patients were chosen who had shown expansion of CD8+CD57+ cells by flow cytometry. The specimen sequenced was sorted CD4+, CD8+, or CD8+CD57+ T cells (not recorded which) from PBMCs. These receptors all stem from a human donor with aplastic anemia.

As regards this clonotype: The CDR3 does not end in the conserved phenylalanine or tryptophan, so this is likely a read error. The DNA is left out, because the CDR3 cannot be placed on it with certainty; the CDR3 is given as TCRdb lists it. The V gene is TRBV7-4, the J gene TRBJ2-6. Ends included, the CDR3 has 9 residues. Germline V CDR1 and CDR2: SGHVT, SQSDAQ. This chain's CDR3 is CASSLGETS.

There are a few counts of this clonotype. The chain recombines TRBV10-3 with TRBJ2-7; D perhaps matches TRBD2 (7 bases). Deletions cut 10 bases from V and 2 bases from J, with 18 bases between. CDR3 length equals 14 residues. The germline V gene has CDR1 ENHRY and CDR2 SYGVKD. The CDR3 is CASNGLGGPYEQYF. The DNA of the CDR3 is TGTGCCAGCAATGGTCTGGGGGGGCCCTACGAGCAGTACTTC.

This chain links TRBV20-1 with TRBJ2-7; 10 bases align to TRBD1. The trim removed 2 bases at V and 6 bases at J, leaving 10 bases unmatched. Germline V gene lookup returns CDR1 DFQATT and CDR2 SNEGSKA (reference sequence). The CDR3 totals 15 residues. The CDR3 DNA reads TGCAGTGCTAGAAACCCGGGACAGGGGAGGTTCGAGCAGTACTTC. Translated: CSARNPGQGRFEQYF.

This clonotype was recorded a few times. The CDR3 spells CASSYSASERVYEQYF. The CDR3 DNA sequence: TGTGCCAGCAGTTACTCGGCGTCCGAGCGGGTCTACGAGCAGTACTTC. The rearrangement joins TRBV6-5 to TRBJ2-7, with TRBD2 as a possible D gene (6 bases). This CDR3 has 16 amino acids. Germline V gene data show CDR1 as MNHEY and CDR2 as SVGAGI. Trimming removed 0 bases from V and 3 bases from J, with 15 bases in between.

The rearrangement joins TRBV2 to TRBJ2-7; 10 bases align to TRBD1. From germline, CDR1 is SNHLY and CDR2 FYNNEI. This CDR3 is 13 amino acids long. Losses at the gene ends were 9 bases for V and 2 bases for J; bases not matched to a gene: 4. The CDR3 nucleotides read TGTGCCAGTACGGGACAGGGGACCTACGAGCAGTACTTC. Its translation is CASTGQGTYEQYF.

The table lists this clonotype with many counts. V gene TRBV5-1 combines with J gene TRBJ2-7, with a weak D call TRBD2 (7 bases). This CDR3 has 15 residues. Germline lookup yields CDR1 SGHRS and CDR2 YFSETQ. V lost 0 bases and J 3 bases, leaving 13 bases between the germline ends. The CDR3 protein is CASSLGAGALYEQYF. The CDR3 DNA reads TGCGCCAGCAGCTTGGGGGCGGGGGCCCTCTACGAGCAGTACTTC.

The CDR3 loop is CAISDRTSGGEDTQYF. The CDR3, as DNA: TGTGCCATCAGTGACAGGACTAGCGGGGGGGAGGATACGCAGTATTTT. The chain is built from TRBV10-3 and TRBJ2-3; 15 positions agree with TRBD2. The germline V gene encodes CDR1 ENHRY and CDR2 SYGVKD. CDR3 length: 16 amino acids. J lost 6 bases, V lost 3 bases, and 4 bases had no gene match.

This clonotype was seen ten or more times. The rearrangement links TRBV7-9 to TRBJ1-2; D not certain. V gave up 5 bases and J gave up 6 bases, with 13 bases separating them. This CDR3 has 13 residues. Germline assignment: CDR1 SEHNR and CDR2 FQNEAQ (reference sequence). The CDR3 loop is CASSLSGYNGYTF. The CDR3 nucleotides read TGTGCCAGCAGCCTTTCGGGGTATAATGGCTACACCTTC.

This clonotype was observed a few times. The chain combines TRBV4-2 with TRBJ2-1; 8 bases agree with TRBD2. This CDR3 has 15 amino acids. Germline CDR1 is LGHNA and CDR2 is YNFKEQ. V lost 4 bases and J lost 3; bases outside the gene matches: 5. In DNA form, the CDR3 reads TGTGCCAGCAGCCGCCAGCGGGAGATCTACAATGAGCAGTTCTTC. It codes for CASSRQREIYNEQFF.